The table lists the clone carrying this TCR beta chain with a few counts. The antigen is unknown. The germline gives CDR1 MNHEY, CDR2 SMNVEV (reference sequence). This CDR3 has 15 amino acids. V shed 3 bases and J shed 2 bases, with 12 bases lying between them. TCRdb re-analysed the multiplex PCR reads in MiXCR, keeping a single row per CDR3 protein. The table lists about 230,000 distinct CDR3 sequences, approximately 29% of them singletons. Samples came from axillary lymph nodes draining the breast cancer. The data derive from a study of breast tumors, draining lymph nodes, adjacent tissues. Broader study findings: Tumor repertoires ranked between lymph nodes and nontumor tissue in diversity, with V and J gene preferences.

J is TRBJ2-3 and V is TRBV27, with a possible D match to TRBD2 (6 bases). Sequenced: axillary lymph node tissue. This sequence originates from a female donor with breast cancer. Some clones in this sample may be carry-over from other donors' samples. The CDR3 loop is CASSFGGTATDTQYF. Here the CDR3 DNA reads TGTGCCAGCAGTTTTGGAGGGACCGCCACAGATACGCAGTATTTT.